The 15 T cell receptor beta chains below come from one sample, sequenced in a study of cytomegalovirus exposure and HLA in healthy donors (dated by TCRdb to 2015 to 2018). The library was built by means of the immunoSEQ multiplex PCR assay. TCRdb holds this immuneACCESS table with in-frame rearrangements only. Some clones are missing; in checked studies, unresolved V genes explain under half, and the rest has no known cause. The sample records some 290,000 clones, approximately 91% of which are singletons. Of the sample, around 0.96% falls within the top ten clones. Sequenced: PBMCs. These receptors all stem from a man aged 25 to 40 in good health and CMV-seronegative.

In its sample, this clone was seen once. The chain employs TRBV30 and TRBJ1-1; a possible D gene is TRBD1 (5 bases). V lost 5 bases to trimming and J lost 5 bases, with 21 bases between them. Germline lookup yields CDR1 GTSNPN and CDR2 SVGIG (reference sequence). This CDR3 has 15 amino acids. The chain's CDR3 is CAWGTGISFGTEAFF. CDR3 DNA: TGTGCCTGGGGGACTGGCATTAGTTTCGGGACTGAAGCTTTCTTT. Full variable domain (missing parts from reference TRBV30 and TRBJ1-1): SQTIHQWPATLVQPVGSPLSLECTVEGTSNPNLYWYRQAAGRGLQLLFYSVGIGQISSEVPQNLSASRPQDRQFILSSKKLLLSDSGFYLCAWGTGISFGTEAFFGQGTRLTVV.

This chain uses TRBV7-2 with TRBJ2-3; TRBD2 matches 13 bases. With 2 bases clipped from V and 5 bases from J, the junction kept 4 bases outside the gene matches. The CDR3 is 16 amino acids. Germline V gene data show CDR1 as SGHTA and CDR2 as FQGNSA. The CDR3 bases are TGTGCCAGCAGCTTAACTAGCGGGGGGGCCTTAGATACGCAGTATTTT. It specifies CASSLTSGGALDTQYF.

The CDR3 protein is CASSLGGLLYNEQFF. Written as DNA, the CDR3 is TGTGCCAGCAGCTTAGGCGGTTTACTGTACAATGAGCAGTTCTTC. The chain links TRBV11-2 to TRBJ2-1; D call uncertain. V lost 1 base and J 4 bases, leaving 11 bases between the germline ends. The CDR3 is 15 amino acids. Germline CDR1 is SGHAT and CDR2 is FQNNGV.

The chain employs TRBV6-1 and TRBJ2-2; the D gene is possibly TRBD1 (5 bases). Germline-derived CDR1 and CDR2 are MNHNS and SASEGT. V lost 7 bases, J lost 7 bases, and 7 bases lay in between. The CDR3 spans 11 residues. The CDR3 coding sequence is TGTGCCAGCATCAGGGTCGGGGAGCTGTTTTTT. Translation gives CASIRVGELFF.

The chain joins TRBV7-2 to TRBJ1-6; 8 bases are a match to TRBD1. Germline V gene data show CDR1 as SGHTA and CDR2 as FQGNSA. There are 15 residues in the CDR3. V lost 5 bases, J lost 5 bases, and 5 bases stayed unmatched. The CDR3 is CASSLDRANNSPLHF. In DNA form, the CDR3 reads TGTGCCAGCAGCCTGGACAGGGCGAATAATTCACCCCTCCACTTT.

The gene calls are TRBV13 and TRBJ2-3; 9 positions agree with TRBD1. The germline gives CDR1 PRHDT, CDR2 FYEKMQ (reference sequence). V was pared by 0 bases and J by 2 bases, with 12 bases of the junction left unmatched. This CDR3 is 19 amino acids long. CDR3 amino acids: CASSLGMDRGILTTDTQYF. The CDR3 bases are TGTGCCAGCAGCTTAGGAATGGACAGGGGAATTTTGACCACAGATACGCAGTATTTT. The entire variable domain, with the rest obtained from reference TRBV13 and TRBJ2-3, is as follows: AAGVIQSPRHLIKEKRETATLKCYPIPRHDTVYWYQQGPGQDPQFLISFYEKMQSDKGSIPDRFSAQQFSDYHSELNMSSLELGDSALYFCASSLGMDRGILTTDTQYFGPGTRLTVL.

The chain recombines TRBV9 with TRBJ1-2; 7 bases match TRBD1. The CDR3 has 16 amino acids. Germline V gene lookup returns CDR1 SGDLS and CDR2 YYNGEE. V lost 3 bases and J lost 7; bases outside the gene matches: 15. The DNA for the CDR3 is TGTGCCAGCAGCGCCCTCCGGGACAGAGCTCGGGGTGGCTACACCTTC. Translating it yields CASSALRDRARGGYTF.

This rearrangement joins TRBV28 to TRBJ1-5; D is unresolved. Per the germline V gene, CDR1 is MDHEN and CDR2 is SYDVKM. V shed 10 bases and J shed 0 bases, with 19 bases lying between them. There are 16 residues in the CDR3. The CDR3 sequence is CATLRQASYSNQPQHF. DNA for the CDR3: TGTGCCACCTTAAGGCAGGCCAGTTATAGCAATCAGCCCCAGCATTTT.

J is TRBJ2-3 and V is TRBV5-4; TRBD2 matches 7 bases. Germline CDR1 reads SGHNT; CDR2 reads YYREEE (reference sequence). The CDR3 is 18 amino acids. The V segment lost 4 bases and the J segment 1 base; nucleotides outside the gene matches: 15. CDR3 nucleotides: TGTGCCAGCAGCAATGGTCCTGCAGTGGCGGGGGGCACAGATACGCAGTATTTT. The encoded protein is CASSNGPAVAGGTDTQYF. The full variable domain, rest sourced from reference TRBV5-4 and TRBJ2-3, is ETGVTQSPTHLIKTRGQQVTLRCSSQSGHNTVSWYQQALGQGPQFIFQYYREEENGRGNFPPRFSGLQFPNYSSELNVNALELDDSALYLCASSNGPAVAGGTDTQYFGPGTRLTVL.

This chain connects TRBV5-1 to TRBJ2-5; TRBD1 matches 11 bases. CDR1 is SGHRS and CDR2 is YFSETQ in the germline V gene. Trimming at V came to 4 bases and at J to 4 bases, leaving 9 bases not matched to a gene. The CDR3 loop spans 16 amino acids. The CDR3 DNA sequence: TGCGCCAGCAGCCTCGGGACAGGGGGGCCCCCAGAGACCCAGTACTTC. It is translated as CASSLGTGGPPETQYF.

This sequence joins TRBV7-6 and TRBJ2-1, with 9 bases that match TRBD1. The CDR3 runs to 15 residues. The trim removed 4 bases at V and 1 base at J, leaving 2 bases unmatched. Germline lookup yields CDR1 SGHVS and CDR2 FNYEAQ. In nucleotides, the CDR3 is TGTGCCAGCAGCTCGGGACAGGGATCCTACAATGAGCAGTTCTTC. Residues: CASSSGQGSYNEQFF.

The J gene is TRBJ2-5, the V gene TRBV11-2, with D possibly matching TRBD1 (6 bases). CDR1 SGHAT and CDR2 FQNNGV come from the germline V gene. Trimming took 5 bases from V and 5 from J, leaving 12 bases between them. This CDR3 spans 13 amino acids. The CDR3 sequence: CASSRDRWETQYF. The CDR3 DNA reads TGTGCCAGCAGCAGAGACAGGTGGGAGACCCAGTACTTC.

J is TRBJ1-4 and V is TRBV7-9, with D perhaps TRBD1 (5 bases). The CDR3 extends over 14 amino acids. CDR1 is SEHNR and CDR2 is FQNEAQ in the germline V gene (reference sequence). Trimming pared 0 bases from V and 5 bases from J, leaving 7 bases between. The CDR3 nucleotides read TGTGCCAGCAGCTTAGCCACAGGCAATGAAAAACTGTTTTTT. It encodes CASSLATGNEKLFF.

This clone was detected once. The genes are TRBV14 and TRBJ2-3, with D tentatively TRBD2 (5 bases). Between the trimmed V and J ends, which lost 0 bases and 1 base, there was a span of 8 bases. The CDR3 consists of 15 residues. Germline V gene data show CDR1 as SGHDN and CDR2 as FVKESK. The CDR3 loop is CASSQDLAGTDTQYF. The CDR3 DNA reads as TGTGCCAGCAGCCAAGATCTAGCTGGCACAGATACGCAGTATTTT.

This chain connects TRBV15 to TRBJ1-5; D uncertain. CDR1 is LNHNV, CDR2 YYDKDF, per germline (reference sequence). This CDR3 region has 15 residues. V dropped 1 base and J dropped 5 bases, with 12 bases sitting between them. CDR3 bases: TGTGCCACCAGCAGAGGACGGAGTCTAGATCAGCCCCAGCATTTT. Residues: CATSRGRSLDQPQHF.